This T cell receptor beta chain emerged from a study of CD8 T cells in ankylosing spondylitis. Study-level points and caveats: A TCR beta motif of under ten highly homologous variants appeared characteristic of ankylosing spondylitis blood. Matched ankylosing spondylitis synovial fluid reportedly showed significant enrichment of disease-linked clones.

TCRdb re-called the 5' RACE reads through MiXCR, storing one row per CDR3 protein. The sample has 650,000 to 800,000 distinct CDR3 sequences, 15% to 20% seen once. CDR3 size: 16 residues. From germline, CDR1 is MNHEY and CDR2 SMNVEV (reference sequence). Trimming pared 2 bases from V and 6 bases from J, leaving 17 bases between. The table lists this clonotype with a few counts. Antigen unknown. Input material: blood, either unsorted or a sorted T cell fraction (not recorded which). The V gene is TRBV27, the J gene TRBJ2-1; D is unclear. This TCR came from a male donor with ankylosing spondylitis. DNA for the CDR3: TGTGCCAGCAGTTTACCCGGACCCTCAATGGGCAATGAGCAGTTCTTC. Protein sequence: CASSLPGPSMGNEQFF.